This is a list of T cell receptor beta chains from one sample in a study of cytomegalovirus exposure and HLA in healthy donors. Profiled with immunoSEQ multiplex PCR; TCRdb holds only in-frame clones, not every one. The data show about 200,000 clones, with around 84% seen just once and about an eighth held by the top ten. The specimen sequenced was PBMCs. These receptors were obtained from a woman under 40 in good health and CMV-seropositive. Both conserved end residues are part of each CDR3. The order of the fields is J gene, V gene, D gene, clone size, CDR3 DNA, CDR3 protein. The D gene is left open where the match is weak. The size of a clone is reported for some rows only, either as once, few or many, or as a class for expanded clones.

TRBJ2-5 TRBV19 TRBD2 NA TGTGCCAGTAGTGAAACTAGCGGGAGCGAGACCCAGTACTTC CASSETSGSETQYF
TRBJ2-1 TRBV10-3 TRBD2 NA TGTGCCATCAGTCCGAGCGGGAGACCCGAGGAGCAGTTCTTC CAISPSGRPEEQFF
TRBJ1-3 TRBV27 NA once TGTGCCAGCAGTTCCTTGACAGTCTGGGGTGGAAACACCATATATTTT CASSSLTVWGGNTIYF
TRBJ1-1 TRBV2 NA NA TGTGCCAGCAGTGGGTGGGGGGGGACTGAAGCTTTCTTT CASSGWGGTEAFF
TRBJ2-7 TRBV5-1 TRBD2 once TGCGCCAGCAGCTTGGACGGCGGGAGGGTCAACGAGCAGTACTTC CASSLDGGRVNEQYF
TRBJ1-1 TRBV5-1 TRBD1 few TGCGCCAGCAGCGGCAGACAGGGTTCATCTTCCGAAGCTTTCTTT CASSGRQGSSSEAFF
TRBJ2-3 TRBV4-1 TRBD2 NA TGCGCCAGCAGCCCACACGGACTAGCGGAGGCAGATACGCAGTATTTT CASSPHGLAEADTQYF
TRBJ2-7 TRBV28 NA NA TGTGCCAGCAGTCCCGCAAGTAGGGGTAAGGGCGAGCAGTACTTC CASSPASRGKGEQYF
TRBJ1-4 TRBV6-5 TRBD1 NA TGTGCCAGCAGTTACTCGAATTACAGGGGCGGTGAAAAACTGTTTTTT CASSYSNYRGGEKLFF
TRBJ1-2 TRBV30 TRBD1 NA TGTGCCTGGAGTAGGGGGCAGGGAATAAATTATGGCTACACCTTC CAWSRGQGINYGYTF
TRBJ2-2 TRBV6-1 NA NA TGTGCCACACAGGGATCAGTGGACACCGGGGAGCTGTTTTTT CATQGSVDTGELFF
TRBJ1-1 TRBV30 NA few TGTGCCTGGAGTGTAGGCCTGAGGGATGAAGCTTTCTTT CAWSVGLRDEAFF
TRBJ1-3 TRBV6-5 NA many TGTGCCAGCAGGCGGTACAGGTTGACTGGAAACACCATATATTTT CASRRYRLTGNTIYF
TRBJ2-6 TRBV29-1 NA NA TGCAGTTTTTCACGCCGGGACACAAGCTCTGGGGCCAACGTCCTGACTTTC CSFSRRDTSSGANVLTF
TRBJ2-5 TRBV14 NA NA TGTGCCAGCAGCCGCATCACGTCAGGAGGCCAAGAGACCCAGTACTTC CASSRITSGGQETQYF
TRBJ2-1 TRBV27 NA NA TGTGCCAGCAGTTTATTGCAGCGAAACAATGAGCAGTTCTTC CASSLLQRNNEQFF
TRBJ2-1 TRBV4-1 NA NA TGCGCCAGCAGCCAAGATTTAGAAGCGGAGCAGTTCTTC CASSQDLEAEQFF
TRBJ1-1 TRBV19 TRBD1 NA TGTGCCAGTAGTATAGGTGGGGACAGGGGGAGCACTGAAGCTTTCTTT CASSIGGDRGSTEAFF
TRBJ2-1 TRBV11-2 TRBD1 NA TGTGCCAGCAGCCGAGACAGGGGCCCCCATAAGTATGAGCAGTTCTTC CASSRDRGPHKYEQFF
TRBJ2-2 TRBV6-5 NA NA TGTGCCAGCAGCCGACAGCTCGCGAACACCGGGGAGCTGTTTTTT CASSRQLANTGELFF
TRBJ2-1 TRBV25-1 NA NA TGTGCCAGCAGTGCCCTGGAACTAGAAACCTACAATGAGCAGTTCTTC CASSALELETYNEQFF
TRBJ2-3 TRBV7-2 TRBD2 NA TGTGCCAGCAGCTCCGGACTAGCTTCCGATACGCAGTATTTT CASSSGLASDTQYF
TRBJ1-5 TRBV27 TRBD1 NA TGTGCCAGCAGGGTGACAGGGTTCGGTCAGCCCCAGCATTTT CASRVTGFGQPQHF
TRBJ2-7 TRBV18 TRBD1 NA TGTGCCAGCTCACCCCGACAGGGGACGGGCGAGCAGTACTTC CASSPRQGTGEQYF
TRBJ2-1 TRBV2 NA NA TGTGCCAGCAGTGCCGCTAGCGCCCTCCAATACAATGAGCGGCAGTTCTTC CASSAASALQYNERQFF
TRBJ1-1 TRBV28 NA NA TGTGCCAGCAGTTTCTACACTGAAGCTTTCTTT CASSFYTEAFF
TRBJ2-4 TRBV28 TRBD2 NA TGTGCCACTAGCGGGAGAAAAGGCAAAAACATTCAGTACTTC CATSGRKGKNIQYF
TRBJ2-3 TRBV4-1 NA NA TGCGCCAGCGGGTTGCGGGCCAGCACAGATACGCAGTATTTT CASGLRASTDTQYF
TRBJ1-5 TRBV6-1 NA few TGTGCCAGCAGCTATCAGGGGACGGGTCAGCCCCAGCATTTT CASSYQGTGQPQHF
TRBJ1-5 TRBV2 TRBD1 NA TGTGCCAGCAGAGGAACAGGGGATCAGCCCCAGCATTTT CASRGTGDQPQHF
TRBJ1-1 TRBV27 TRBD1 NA TGTGCCAGCAGTTTCCGGGACAGGGCGGGCACTGAAGCTTTCTTT CASSFRDRAGTEAFF
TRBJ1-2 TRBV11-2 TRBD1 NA TGTGCCAGCAGCAAAGCCAGGCGCCCTCCGGGACAGGGGTTCTATGGCTACACCTTC CASSKARRPPGQGFYGYTF
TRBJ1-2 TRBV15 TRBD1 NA TGTGCCACCAGCACAGGGGGAGCCACTAGAAACTATGGCTACACCTTC CATSTGGATRNYGYTF
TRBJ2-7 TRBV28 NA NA TGTGCCAGCAGTTTGGCGGGGACAGACTACGAGCAGTACTTC CASSLAGTDYEQYF
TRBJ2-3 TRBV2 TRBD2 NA TGTGCCAGCAGTTCTTCAAGCGGGAGTTCAGATACGCAGTATTTT CASSSSSGSSDTQYF
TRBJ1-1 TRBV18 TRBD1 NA TGTGCCAGCTCATCGGACAGGGGGATCGCTGAAGCTTTCTTT CASSSDRGIAEAFF
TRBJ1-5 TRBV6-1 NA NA TGTGCCAGCAGTGCGGGACTTTTTAGCAATCAGCCCCAGCATTTT CASSAGLFSNQPQHF
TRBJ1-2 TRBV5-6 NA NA TGTGCCAGCAGCGGGACCGGGGGGAATTATGGCTACACCTTC CASSGTGGNYGYTF
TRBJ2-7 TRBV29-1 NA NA TGCAGCGTTGCCACCGGGGGCTCCTACGAGCAGTACTTC CSVATGGSYEQYF
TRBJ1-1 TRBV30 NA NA TGTGCCTGGACCCCTGGCGGGAACACTGAAGCTTTCTTT CAWTPGGNTEAFF
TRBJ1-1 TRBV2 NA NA TGTGCCAGCCACGCAGTTTTGGTGGCTGAAGCTTTCTTT CASHAVLVAEAFF
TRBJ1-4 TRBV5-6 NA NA TGTGCCAGCTCAGGGGCCCGGAATGAAAAACTGTTTTTT CASSGARNEKLFF
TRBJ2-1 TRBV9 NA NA TGTGCCAGCAGCGTAGTAGAGGGTCCCCAGTTCTTC CASSVVEGPQFF
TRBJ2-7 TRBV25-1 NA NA TGTGCCAGCAGTGGGATGGGCGTGGCCTCCTACGAGCAGTACTTC CASSGMGVASYEQYF
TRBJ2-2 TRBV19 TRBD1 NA TGTGCCAGTAGTATGGACAGGTTTAGCGGGGAGCTGTTTTTT CASSMDRFSGELFF
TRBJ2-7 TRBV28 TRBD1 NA TGTGCCAGCAGGAAGGCGACAGGGAAGGGATACGAGCAGTACTTC CASRKATGKGYEQYF